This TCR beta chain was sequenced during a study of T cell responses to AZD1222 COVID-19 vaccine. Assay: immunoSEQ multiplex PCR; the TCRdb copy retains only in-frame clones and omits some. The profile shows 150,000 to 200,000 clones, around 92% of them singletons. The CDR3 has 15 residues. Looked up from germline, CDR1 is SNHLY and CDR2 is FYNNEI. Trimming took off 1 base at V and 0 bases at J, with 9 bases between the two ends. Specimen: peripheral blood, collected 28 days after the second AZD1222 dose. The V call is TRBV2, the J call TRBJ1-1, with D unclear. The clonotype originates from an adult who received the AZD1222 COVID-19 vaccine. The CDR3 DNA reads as TGTGCCAGCAGTGAAGGGGTTCTGGTGAACACTGAAGCTTTCTTT. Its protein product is CASSEGVLVNTEAFF.